The 28 T cell receptor beta chains given below trace back to one sample, sequenced in a study of shared clonotypes between healthy human individuals. TCRdb's copy holds only in-frame clones and misses some; the assay was immunoSEQ multiplex PCR. The table shows about 470,000 clones, with around 79% occurring only once. Sequencing input: PBMCs. These receptor sequences come from a woman aged 40-49 years in good health. Some clones in this sample may be carry-over from other donors' samples.

The CDR3 loop reads CASSPRTSGNMYEQYF. The CDR3 nucleotides read TGTGCCAGTAGTCCGCGGACTAGCGGGAATATGTACGAGCAGTACTTC. This rearrangement joins TRBV19 to TRBJ2-7; 12 bases fit TRBD2. J lost 4 bases, V lost 5 bases, and 9 bases had no gene match. CDR3 size: 16 residues. Germline values: CDR1 LNHDA, CDR2 SQIVND (reference sequence).

The chain recombines TRBV6-4 with TRBJ2-2; D is undetermined. Per the germline V gene, CDR1 is MRHNA and CDR2 is SNTAGT. The CDR3 covers 14 residues. Deletions cut 3 bases from V and 7 bases from J, with 12 bases between. DNA for the CDR3: TGTGCCAGCAGTGAGATAGCCCGAGGCGGGGAGCTGTTTTTT. Encoded protein: CASSEIARGGELFF.

The chain employs TRBV6-5 and TRBJ1-5; no clear D. The V gene lost 6 bases and the J gene lost 4 bases, with 13 bases spanning the gap. Germline V CDR1 and CDR2: MNHEY, SVGAGI. The CDR3 is 14 residues long. The CDR3 nucleotides are TGTGCCAGCAGCCCGAGCGGATTGAATCAGCCCCAGCATTTT. Its protein is CASSPSGLNQPQHF.

This chain joins TRBV19 and TRBJ2-7, with 9 bases aligning to TRBD1. The CDR3 sequence is 11 residues long. CDR1 is LNHDA, CDR2 SQIVND, per germline (reference sequence). Trimming at V came to 8 bases and at J to 6 bases, leaving 2 bases not matched to a gene. DNA for the CDR3: TGTGCCAGTGGACAGGGGCTCGAGCAGTACTTC. Translating gives CASGQGLEQYF. Drawing the rest from reference TRBV19 and TRBJ2-7, the complete variable domain is DGGITQSPKYLFRKEGQNVTLSCEQNLNHDAMYWYRQDPGQGLRLIYYSQIVNDFQKGDIAEGYSVSREKKESFPLTVTSAQKNPTAFYLCASGQGLEQYFGPGTRLTVT.

This clone was counted once. The chain recombines TRBV5-1 with TRBJ2-2, with 7 bases lining up with TRBD1. The CDR3 totals 16 residues. CDR1 is SGHRS and CDR2 is YFSETQ in the germline V gene. Germline trimming cut 4 bases from V and 0 bases from J; bases unmatched to any gene: 6. CDR3 DNA sequence: TGCGCCAGCAGCGTTAACAGGGGCTCGAACACCGGGGAGCTGTTTTTT. As protein: CASSVNRGSNTGELFF. Combining the CDR3 with reference TRBV5-1 and TRBJ2-2 gives the whole variable domain KAGVTQTPRYLIKTRGQQVTLSCSPISGHRSVSWYQQTPGQGLQFLFEYFSETQRNKGNFPGRFSGRQFSNSRSEMNVSTLELGDSALYLCASSVNRGSNTGELFFGEGSRLTVL.

V gene TRBV29-1 combines with J gene TRBJ1-2, with 8 bases lining up with TRBD1. Germline loops: CDR1 SQVTM, CDR2 ANQGSEA. The CDR3 length is 14 residues. Unmatched junction bases numbered 7, after V lost 3 bases and J lost 4 bases. The CDR3 sequence: CSVDTGGVGYGYTF. CDR3 coding DNA: TGCAGCGTTGACACAGGGGGAGTTGGCTATGGCTACACCTTC.

This clone was counted only a few times. The rearrangement uses TRBV4-2 and TRBJ2-2, with TRBD2 as a possible D gene (5 bases). The germline V gene has CDR1 LGHNA and CDR2 YNFKEQ. There are 15 residues in the CDR3. V was pared by 1 base and J by 4 bases, with 10 bases between. CDR3 region: CASSQAETTTGELFF. CDR3 coding DNA: TGTGCCAGCAGCCAAGCAGAGACTACCACCGGGGAGCTGTTTTTT.

V usage is TRBV19 and J usage is TRBJ2-7; TRBD1 matches at 9 bases. The CDR3 totals 17 residues. V lost 0 bases and J lost 7; bases outside the gene matches: 13. Germline V CDR1 and CDR2: LNHDA, SQIVND (reference sequence). CDR3 amino acids: CASSIDRAGTGMREQYF. CDR3 DNA: TGTGCCAGTAGTATAGACCGGGCCGGGACAGGGATGAGGGAGCAGTACTTC.

V and J are TRBV7-9 and TRBJ2-1; D perhaps matches TRBD1 (5 bases). CDR1 and CDR2 from the germline V gene are SEHNR and FQNEAQ (reference sequence). The CDR3 runs 14 residues. V was cut by 5 bases and J by 3 bases, with 11 bases left in between. Here the CDR3 DNA reads TGTGCCAGCAGCCGTTCGACAGTCTACAATGAGCAGTTCTTC. The encoded protein is CASSRSTVYNEQFF. Full variable domain (outside the CDR3, taken from reference TRBV7-9 and TRBJ2-1): DTGVSQNPRHKITKRGQNVTFRCDPISEHNRLYWYRQTLGQGPEFLTYFQNEAQLEKSRLLSDRFSAERPKGSFSTLEIQRTEQGDSAMYLCASSRSTVYNEQFFGPGTRLTVL.

The chain employs TRBV18 and TRBJ1-2; no firm D call. This CDR3 is 11 amino acids long. Trimming shortened V by 3 bases and J by 5 bases, and 4 bases separated the two germline ends. The germline V gene encodes CDR1 KGHSH and CDR2 LQKENI. The CDR3 sequence is CASSPSYGYTF. CDR3 nucleotide sequence: TGTGCCAGCTCACCGTCGTATGGCTACACCTTC.

The chain carries TRBV5-4 and TRBJ1-1; 7 nucleotides match TRBD1. The ends lost 3 bases at V and 1 base at J; junction bases unmatched: 6. Germline CDR1 is SGHNT and CDR2 is YYREEE (reference sequence). The CDR3 spans 15 residues. CDR3 DNA sequence: TGTGCCAGCAGCTCAAGGACAGGATGGAACACTGAAGCTTTCTTT. Protein: CASSSRTGWNTEAFF.

This chain uses TRBV6-5 with TRBJ2-2; possible D gene TRBD1, 6 bases. V was cut by 5 bases and J by 5 bases, with 12 bases left in between. The length of the CDR3 is 14 residues. Per germline, CDR1 MNHEY and CDR2 SVGAGI. This CDR3 reads CASSIGQPTGELFF. DNA of the CDR3: TGTGCCAGCAGTATCGGACAGCCTACCGGGGAGCTGTTTTTT.

The chain combines TRBV9 with TRBJ1-2; TRBD1 matches at 10 bases. The CDR3 contains 14 residues. J lost 6 bases, V lost 4 bases, and 6 bases had no gene match. Per germline, CDR1 SGDLS and CDR2 YYNGEE. The CDR3 DNA sequence: TGTGCCAGCAGCCCAAGCGGGACAGGGGATGGCTACACCTTC. Protein: CASSPSGTGDGYTF. The full variable domain, with the rest looked up from reference TRBV9 and TRBJ1-2, is DSGVTQTPKHLITATGQRVTLRCSPRSGDLSVYWYQQSLDQGLQFLIQYYNGEERAKGNILERFSAQQFPDLHSELNLSSLELGDSALYFCASSPSGTGDGYTFGSGTRLTVV.

This clone turned up a few times. CDR3 amino acids: CASSNRGGPWDEQFF. In nucleotides, the CDR3 is TGTGCCAGCAGTAACCGCGGGGGGCCCTGGGATGAGCAGTTCTTC. The chain joins TRBV9 to TRBJ2-1, with 8 bases fitting TRBD2. After removal of 5 bases from V and 8 bases from J, the junction contained 12 bases not matched to a gene. CDR1 and CDR2 from the germline V gene are SGDLS and YYNGEE. The CDR3 covers 15 residues. Complete variable domain (other parts from reference TRBV9 and TRBJ2-1): DSGVTQTPKHLITATGQRVTLRCSPRSGDLSVYWYQQSLDQGLQFLIQYYNGEERAKGNILERFSAQQFPDLHSELNLSSLELGDSALYFCASSNRGGPWDEQFFGPGTRLTVL.

This chain uses TRBV4-3 with TRBJ1-3; no firm D call. The CDR3 consists of 16 residues. V lost 1 base to trimming and J lost 1 base, with 11 bases between them. Germline V gene lookup returns CDR1 LGHNA and CDR2 YSLEER. The CDR3 DNA reads TGCGCCAGCAGCCAAGGGGCTTCCGGTTCTGGAAACACCATATATTTT. Translating gives CASSQGASGSGNTIYF.

This clone was counted a single time. The DNA of the CDR3 is TGTGCCACTACAGGGACGGTAAATAATGAAAAACTGTTTTTT. It encodes CATTGTVNNEKLFF. J is TRBJ1-4 and V is TRBV6-1; D possibly corresponds to TRBD1 (6 bases). V lost 10 bases and J 4 bases, leaving 16 bases between the germline ends. Germline V CDR1 and CDR2: MNHNS, SASEGT. CDR3 size: 14 residues.

The CDR3 DNA reads as TGCGCCAGCAGCTCACCGACAGGGAACACTGAAGCTTTCTTT. Encoded protein: CASSSPTGNTEAFF. The chain links TRBV5-1 to TRBJ1-1; D is possibly TRBD1 (6 bases). There are 14 residues in the CDR3. The V end lost 3 bases, the J end lost 1 base, and 10 bases lay between the germline ends. Germline lookup yields CDR1 SGHRS and CDR2 YFSETQ.

The V call is TRBV11-1, the J call TRBJ2-3; no reliable D call. Germline CDR1 reads SGHAT; CDR2 reads FQDESV (reference sequence). The V end lost 3 bases, the J end lost 8 bases, and 6 bases lay between the germline ends. This CDR3 has 11 amino acids. CDR3 residues: CASSFGPTQYF. For the CDR3, the DNA is TGTGCCAGCAGCTTCGGACCTACGCAGTATTTT.

This sequence joins TRBV6-5 and TRBJ1-4; 11 nucleotides line up with TRBD1. V lost 10 bases, J lost 9 bases, and 13 bases stayed unmatched. Germline CDR1 is MNHEY and CDR2 is SVGAGI. The CDR3 runs 15 residues. CDR3 sequence (DNA): TGTGCCACCCGCGGGACAGGGGGGCGGGAGCAAAAACTGTTTTTT. Encoded protein: CATRGTGGREQKLFF.

This chain links TRBV30 with TRBJ1-1; 9 positions match TRBD1. Germline values: CDR1 GTSNPN, CDR2 SVGIG (reference sequence). The V segment lost 2 bases and the J segment 5 bases; nucleotides outside the gene matches: 6. The CDR3 consists of 14 residues. The CDR3 is CAWSRGQGRTEAFF. The CDR3 DNA reads TGTGCCTGGAGTAGGGGACAGGGAAGGACTGAAGCTTTCTTT.

The chain joins TRBV14 to TRBJ2-1; 8 nucleotides agree with TRBD1. There are 16 residues in the CDR3. V lost 5 bases and J lost 3; bases outside the gene matches: 9. CDR1 is SGHDN and CDR2 is FVKESK in the germline V gene. CDR3 residues: CASSTRGLVVYNEQFF. DNA for the CDR3: TGTGCCAGCAGCACCAGGGGGCTAGTGGTCTACAATGAGCAGTTCTTC.

The chain recombines TRBV30 with TRBJ2-2, with TRBD2 matching over 13 bases. Germline V lookup: CDR1 GTSNPN, CDR2 SVGIG (reference sequence). The CDR3 is 15 amino acids. The ends lost 3 bases at V and 6 bases at J; junction bases unmatched: 4. This CDR3 is CAWRRLAGGSGELFF. CDR3 nucleotide sequence: TGTGCCTGGAGAAGACTAGCGGGAGGATCCGGGGAGCTGTTTTTT.

The rearrangement links TRBV19 to TRBJ2-1; D is perhaps TRBD2 (6 bases). The CDR3 sequence is 16 residues long. V lost 4 bases and J lost 0, with 13 bases in between. Germline loops: CDR1 LNHDA, CDR2 SQIVND (reference sequence). This chain's CDR3 is CASSTQTSSSYNEQFF. As DNA, the CDR3 is TGTGCCAGTAGTACGCAAACTAGCTCCTCCTACAATGAGCAGTTCTTC.

This clone was recorded a few times. The chain recombines TRBV5-8 with TRBJ2-2, with a tentative D call TRBD2 (5 bases). Trimming removed 5 bases from V and 4 bases from J, with 18 bases in between. This CDR3 has 16 amino acids. The germline V gene encodes CDR1 SGHTS and CDR2 YDEGEE. CDR3 in DNA: TGTGCCAGCAGGCGCCGACCGGGAACACCCACCGGGGAGCTGTTTTTT. Translated: CASRRRPGTPTGELFF.

V gene TRBV19 combines with J gene TRBJ1-1; D remains unclear. Germline lookup yields CDR1 LNHDA and CDR2 SQIVND (reference sequence). V lost 6 bases and J lost 0, with 14 bases in between. This CDR3 is 15 amino acids long. Written as DNA, the CDR3 is TGTGCCAGTAGGCAAGTTGGTAGCATGAACACTGAAGCTTTCTTT. Amino acid sequence: CASRQVGSMNTEAFF.

Notes on this clone: One junction end disagrees with the germline gene, perhaps due to a read error. V gene TRBV7-7 combines with J gene TRBJ2-1; D is uncertain. The germline gives CDR1 SSHAT, CDR2 FNYEAQ (reference sequence). CDR3 length: 14 amino acids. CDR3 loop: CASSLEGNRDEQFF. CDR3 in DNA: TGTGCTAGCAGCTTAGAAGGAAACCGGGATGAGCAGTTCTTC.

The chain couples TRBV7-2 to TRBJ2-5, with D maybe TRBD1 (6 bases). Germline V gene data show CDR1 as SGHTA and CDR2 as FQGNSA. Trimming stripped 0 bases from V and 10 bases from J, with 12 bases between. The CDR3 length is 13 residues. The CDR3 nucleotides read TGTGCCAGCAGCTTAGCTCGAACAGGGAGCCAGTACTTC. It translates to CASSLARTGSQYF.

To note about this clone: Other DNA sequences from this sample encode an identical CDR3 as well. The J gene is TRBJ2-5, the V gene TRBV9; 16 positions agree with TRBD2. From germline, CDR1 is SGDLS and CDR2 YYNGEE. The CDR3 covers 17 residues. V lost 0 bases, J lost 4 bases, and 3 bases stayed unmatched. CDR3 protein: CASSVEGLAGGGETQYF. The DNA of the CDR3 is TGTGCCAGCAGCGTAGAGGGACTAGCGGGAGGGGGAGAGACCCAGTACTTC.